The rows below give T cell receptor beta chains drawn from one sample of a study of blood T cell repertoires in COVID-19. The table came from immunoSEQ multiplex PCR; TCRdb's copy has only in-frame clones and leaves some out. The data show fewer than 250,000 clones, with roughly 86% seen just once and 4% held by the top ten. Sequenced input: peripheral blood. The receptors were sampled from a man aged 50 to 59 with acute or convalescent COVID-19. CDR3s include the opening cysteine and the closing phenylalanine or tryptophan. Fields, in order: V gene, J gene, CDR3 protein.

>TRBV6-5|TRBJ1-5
CASSYSLTGGHQHF
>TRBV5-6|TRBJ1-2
CASSLLSGENYGYTF
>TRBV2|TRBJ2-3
CASSGAISTDTQYF
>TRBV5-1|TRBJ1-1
CASSLGQGANTEAFF
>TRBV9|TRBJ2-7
CASSEGHKQYEQYF
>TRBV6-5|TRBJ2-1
CASRTGAYEQFF
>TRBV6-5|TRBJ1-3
CASSYSAGRTGNTIYF
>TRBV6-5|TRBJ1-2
CASSYGQNYGYTF
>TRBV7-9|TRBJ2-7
CASSFSSNEQYF
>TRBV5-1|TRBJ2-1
CASRQEGYEQFF
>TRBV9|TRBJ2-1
CASSPWVSGLNEQFF
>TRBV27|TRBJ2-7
CASSPRLDRTYEQCF
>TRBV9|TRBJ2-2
CASSVGGGELFF
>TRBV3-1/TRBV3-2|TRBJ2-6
CASSQDLGVAGANVLTF
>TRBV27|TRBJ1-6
CASSRMILTGASYNSPLHF
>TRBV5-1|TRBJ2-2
CASSPQDTGELFF
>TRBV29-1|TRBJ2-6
CSVEDLRDWRSGANVLTF
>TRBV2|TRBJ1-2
CASSEAQGIYGYTF
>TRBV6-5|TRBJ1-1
CASSYRGQGKAFF
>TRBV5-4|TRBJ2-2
CASSLGRRNTGELFF
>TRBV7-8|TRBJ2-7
CASRPRDIFHYEQYF
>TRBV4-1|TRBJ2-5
CASSQGQTGEETQYF
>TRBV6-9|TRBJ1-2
CARDHGQAIYNYGYTF
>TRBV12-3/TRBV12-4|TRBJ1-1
CASSKIRATEAFF
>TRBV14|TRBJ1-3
CASSQRTSSGNTIYF
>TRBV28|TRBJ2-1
CASSFSGSTSGGYNEQFF
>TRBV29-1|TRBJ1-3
CSAATGGNTIYF